This T cell receptor beta chain was captured in a study of Ad26.COV2.S vaccination and SARS-CoV-2 variants. Study overall: Donor allocation was to the COV1001 Ad26.COV2.S trial arm.

Sequencing used immunoSEQ multiplex PCR; TCRdb keeps in-frame clones, though not all of them. This table has fewer than 500,000 clones, roughly 87% appearing once. The CDR3 has 16 residues. Per germline, CDR1 LNHDA and CDR2 SQIVND (reference sequence). Trimming cost V 8 bases and J 4 bases; bases outside gene matches: 13. Treatment denoted: about 20 received Ad26.COV2.S at low or high dose, single or two shots; 5 received placebo; per-sample allocation not given. Day 63 following the first vaccine or placebo injection was when the samples were taken. This chain connects TRBV19 to TRBJ1-1; TRBD1 aligns across 10 bases. Sample: peripheral blood, taken in a trial of Ad26.COV2.S vaccine versus placebo. This receptor was identified in a person aged 18-60 years who received the Ad26.COV2.S COVID-19 vaccine or a placebo. This chain's CDR3 is CASSSDRGLWSTEAFF. The CDR3 DNA follows: TGTGCCAGTTCCTCTGACAGGGGGCTATGGAGCACTGAAGCTTTCTTT.